The 2 T cell receptor beta chains below were found in one sample sequenced in a study of OX40 agonist ivuxolimab in advanced cancers. The assay was immunoSEQ multiplex PCR, and TCRdb's table has in-frame clones only and misses some. The data contain tens of thousands of clones, under 85% of them singletons. The sample here was CD4+ or CD8+ T cells sorted from blood, taken in a trial of the OX40 agonist ivuxolimab. These receptors were collected from an adult with an advanced solid tumor such as melanoma, head and neck, liver or kidney cancer.

The rearrangement joins TRBV6-6 to TRBJ2-3, with 7 bases that match TRBD2. Germline assignment: CDR1 MNHNY and CDR2 SVGAGI (reference sequence). V lost 4 bases, J lost 6 bases, and 1 base stayed unmatched. The CDR3 is made up of 12 amino acids. The CDR3 nucleotides are TGTGCCAGCAGTTTGGGGGGGGATACGCAGTATTTT. This sequence encodes CASSLGGDTQYF.

V gene TRBV7-6 combines with J gene TRBJ1-3; the match to TRBD1 covers 7 bases. Germline V CDR1 and CDR2: SGHVS, FNYEAQ. The CDR3 is 15 amino acids. After removal of 4 bases from V and 2 bases from J, the junction contained 5 bases not matched to a gene. CDR3 loop: CASSYGQVAGNTIYF. CDR3 DNA sequence: TGTGCCAGCAGCTACGGACAGGTCGCTGGAAACACCATATATTTT.